This entry concerns a single TCR beta chain. The target antigen is unknown. TCRdb's copy holds only in-frame clones and misses some; the assay was immunoSEQ multiplex PCR. The sample holds approximately 41,000 clones; 76% are singletons and the top ten take roughly 6.5%. Single viable CD3+CD4+CD8-CD45RO+ cells were sorted as the memory CD4+ T cells. Serostatus was set by detecting CMV pp150, pp28, p38, p52 IgG. Total CD4+ T cells were enriched by CD4 positive selection. The CDR3 is 13 residues long. Germline lookup yields CDR1 MDHEN and CDR2 SYDVKM. With 8 bases clipped from V and 5 bases from J, the junction kept 7 bases outside the gene matches. The data originate from a study of memory CD4+ T cells and cytomegalovirus serostatus. Study summary: Healthy Belgian adult donors included under ten CMV-positive and some 23 CMV-negative people. Points from the study as a whole: About two fifths of the roughly 150 known CMV-associated TCRbeta sequences appeared in CD4+ memory.

The source is an adult in good health and CMV-seronegative. This chain uses TRBV28 with TRBJ2-7, with 9 bases that match TRBD2. Sequenced sample: memory CD4+ T cells from blood. For the CDR3, the DNA is TGTGCCAGCGGTTCTAGCGGGACCCACGAGCAGTACTTC. Amino acid sequence: CASGSSGTHEQYF.